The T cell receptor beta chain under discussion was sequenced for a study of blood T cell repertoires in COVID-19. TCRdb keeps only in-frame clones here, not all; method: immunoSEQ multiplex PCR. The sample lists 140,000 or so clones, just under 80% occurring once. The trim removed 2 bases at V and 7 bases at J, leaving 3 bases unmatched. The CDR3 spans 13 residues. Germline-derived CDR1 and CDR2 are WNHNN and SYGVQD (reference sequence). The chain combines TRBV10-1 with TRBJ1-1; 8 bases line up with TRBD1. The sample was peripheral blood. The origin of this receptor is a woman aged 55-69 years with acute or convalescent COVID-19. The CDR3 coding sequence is TGCGCCAGCAGTGAGCCCAGGGGGCTTGAAGCTTTCTTT. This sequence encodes CASSEPRGLEAFF.